This T cell receptor beta chain was captured in a study of blood T cell repertoires in COVID-19. Study at large: From T cells, B-cell-depleted T cells, or PBMCs came the material, which was cDNA or gDNA.

Source study methods: Reference gene primer amplification yielded estimated nucleated cell counts. The repertoire was sequenced with immunoSEQ multiplex PCR; TCRdb's copy has only in-frame clones and lacks some. That table furnishes V, J and clone size, whereas the DNA furnished D and trimming. The profile shows approximately 62,000 clones, 76% of them singletons. Trimming removed 2 bases at V and 4 bases at J, with 12 bases between. Germline CDR1 and CDR2: SGHVS and FNYEAQ. This CDR3 region has 15 residues. Source material: peripheral blood. This clonotype originated in a woman aged 45 to 65 with active or convalescent COVID-19. The gene calls are TRBV7-6 and TRBJ1-3; D uncertain. This CDR3 is CASSLNEGGGNTIYF. CDR3 coding DNA: TGTGCCAGCAGCTTAAACGAAGGCGGAGGAAACACCATATATTTT. Looking up the rest from reference TRBV7-6 and TRBJ1-3 gives the full variable domain: GAGVSQSPRYKVTKRGQDVALRCDPISGHVSLYWYRQALGQGPEFLTYFNYEAQQDKSGLPNDRFSAERPEGSISTLTIQRTEQRDSAMYRCASSLNEGGGNTIYFGEGSWLTVV.